The clone carrying this T cell receptor beta chain has more than one count but fewer than ten. These data originate in a study of blood T cell repertoires in COVID-19. Study details: Whether acute or convalescent, the COVID-19 samples came from the United States, Italy and Spain. PBMCs, B-cell-depleted T cells, or T cells provided the cDNA or gDNA that made up the material.

As originally analysed: Amplified reference gene primers provided the basis for estimating nucleated cell counts. Method: immunoSEQ multiplex PCR; TCRdb's copy keeps in-frame clones and lacks some. V, J and clone size derive from that table, while D and trimming were established from the DNA sequence. The data contain about 84,000 clones, nearly 85% of them singletons. CDR1 is SGHRS and CDR2 is YFSETQ in the germline V gene. This CDR3 is 16 amino acids long. J was trimmed by 1 base and V by 4 bases; bases with no gene match: 3. The sequenced material came from peripheral blood. V is TRBV5-1 and J is TRBJ2-2, with 11 bases fitting TRBD2. The clonotype originates from an elderly woman with acute or convalescent COVID-19. The CDR3: CASSRTSGRNTGELFF. CDR3 DNA: TGCGCCAGCAGCCGAACTAGCGGGAGGAACACCGGGGAGCTGTTTTTT.